This TCR beta chain originates from a study of Ad26.COV2.S vaccination and SARS-CoV-2 variants. Specified treatment: some 19 received Ad26.COV2.S at low or high dose, single or two shots; 5 received placebo; per-sample allocation not given. Samples came from day 63 after the first vaccine or placebo injection. An Ad26 vector expressing Wuhan-strain SARS-CoV-2 spike served as the vaccine. Between the trimmed V and J ends, which lost 5 bases and 0 bases, there was a span of 9 bases. Germline values: CDR1 SGHRS, CDR2 YFSETQ. The CDR3 spans 15 residues. This clone occurred a few times. What it binds is unknown. Using immunoSEQ multiplex PCR, the repertoire was profiled, and TCRdb retains in-frame clones only, with some absent. The profile shows 350,000 to 500,000 clones, roughly 89% of them singletons. Study-wide findings and caveats: Participants in the vaccine arm had higher spike-specific TCR breadth; placebo recipients had lower. Once vaccination had occurred, spike-specific CD8+ and CD4+ T cell responses reportedly showed substantial breadth. Using TCR breadth and depth analyses may have led to underestimated total T cell responses.

This clonotype originated in a person aged 18-65 years who received the Ad26.COV2.S COVID-19 vaccine or a placebo. The rearrangement links TRBV5-1 to TRBJ1-6; D might be TRBD1 (5 bases). The specimen was peripheral blood, collected in a trial of Ad26.COV2.S vaccine versus placebo. The CDR3 sequence is CASSTGASYNSPLHF. DNA for the CDR3: TGCGCCAGCAGTACCGGGGCCTCCTATAATTCACCCCTCCACTTT.